The next 31 T cell receptor beta chains were all read from a single sample in a study of T-cell memory formation after mild COVID-19 (dated by TCRdb to 2020 to 2023). The library was obtained by 5' RACE. TCRdb lists the instrument as Illumina NovaSeq 6000. TCRdb reran the public reads through fastp at Q25 and MiXCR, keeping productive beta chains. Each CDR3 protein gets just one entry, which takes the most common genes and DNA from the rows behind it. For this sample the table gives 150,000 to 200,000 distinct CDR3 sequences, of which less than 40% were detected only once. Together, the top ten hold around 12% of the sample. Sequenced material: PBMCs or a T cell subset sorted from them (not recorded which). Receptors were obtained from an adult woman who had mild COVID-19 (a few samples of this study predate the infection). The sample titles of this study are shuffled in the database, so cell type and time point are left out; the donor was told from shared clones.

In its sample, this clonotype was seen a few times. The chain combines TRBV14 with TRBJ2-1, with D maybe TRBD2 (5 bases). This CDR3 region has 13 residues. Germline V gives CDR1 SGHDN, CDR2 FVKESK. Between the trimmed V and J ends, which lost 4 bases and 10 bases, there was a span of 14 bases. Here the CDR3 reads CASSPVGSGEQFF. The CDR3 bases are TGTGCCAGCAGCCCGGTTGGGAGCGGAGAGCAGTTCTTC.

The chain is built from TRBV7-9 and TRBJ2-2; D remains unclear. Trimming took 4 bases from V and 6 from J, leaving 18 bases between them. In germline, CDR1 is SEHNR, CDR2 FQNEAQ (reference sequence). The CDR3 is made up of 16 amino acids. The CDR3 sequence: CASSSVGTVRSGELFF. DNA for the CDR3: TGTGCCAGCAGCTCGGTCGGTACAGTTCGCTCCGGGGAGCTGTTTTTT.

The V gene is TRBV2, the J gene TRBJ1-1, with 8 nucleotides matching TRBD1. CDR1 SNHLY and CDR2 FYNNEI come from the germline V gene. J lost 11 bases, V lost 3 bases, and 11 bases had no gene match. The CDR3 spans 14 residues. The CDR3 sequence is CASSDRTGFRKAFF. The CDR3 coding sequence is TGTGCCAGCAGTGACCGGACAGGGTTCAGGAAGGCTTTCTTT.

The sample holds a few counts of this clonotype. V usage is TRBV27 and J usage is TRBJ2-7, with no clear D. V was clipped by 5 bases and J by 1 base, with 9 bases between them. The length of the CDR3 is 13 residues. From germline, CDR1 is MNHEY and CDR2 SMNVEV (reference sequence). The CDR3: CASSVADSYEQYF. CDR3 DNA sequence: TGTGCCAGCAGTGTTGCGGATTCCTACGAGCAGTACTTC.

This clonotype has more than one count but fewer than ten. V usage is TRBV20-1 and J usage is TRBJ1-2, with a possible D match to TRBD1 (5 bases). The germline V and J ends were trimmed by 4 bases and 4 bases, with 10 bases remaining between them. Germline assignment: CDR1 DFQATT and CDR2 SNEGSKA (reference sequence). CDR3 length equals 12 residues. The CDR3 region has the DNA TGCAGTGCTAACGGGGCAGGCTATGGCTACACCTTC. Residues: CSANGAGYGYTF.

This clonotype has just a few counts. The chain employs TRBV20-1 and TRBJ2-2, with TRBD1 matching 7 bases. Trimming cost V 6 bases and J 6 bases; bases outside gene matches: 10. This CDR3 is built from 14 residues. CDR1 DFQATT and CDR2 SNEGSKA come from the germline V gene (reference sequence). The CDR3 region has the DNA TGCAGTGCCACCAAGACAGGGTATTCCGGGGAGCTGTTTTTT. Protein product: CSATKTGYSGELFF.

The chain couples TRBV6-1 to TRBJ1-6; TRBD1 is a possible D gene (5 bases). The germline V gene encodes CDR1 MNHNS and CDR2 SASEGT. V shed 7 bases and J shed 7 bases, with 14 bases lying between them. The CDR3 sequence is 14 residues long. The CDR3 DNA follows: TGTGCCAGCATTTTACAGGATATGAATTCACCCCTCCACTTT. Protein sequence: CASILQDMNSPLHF.

The V gene is TRBV3-1, the J gene TRBJ1-2; D remains unclear. The V gene's germline CDR1 is LGHDT and CDR2 YNNKEL (reference sequence). The CDR3 length is 12 residues. The V and J ends lost 2 bases and 1 base respectively, with 2 bases between them. In DNA form, the CDR3 reads TGTGCCAGCAGCCAACTTAACTATGGCTACACCTTC. Its translation: CASSQLNYGYTF.

The CDR3 spells CASSLRDPGSTGAGELFF. CDR3 bases: TGTGCCAGCAGCTTAAGGGATCCGGGATCCACGGGGGCCGGGGAGCTGTTTTTT. This chain connects TRBV7-6 to TRBJ2-2, with a tentative D call TRBD2 (6 bases). This CDR3 is built from 18 residues. Per the germline V gene, CDR1 is SGHVS and CDR2 is FNYEAQ. V lost 2 bases, J lost 6 bases, and 22 bases lay in between.

This chain links TRBV27 with TRBJ2-1; D not certain. V gave up 5 bases and J gave up 8 bases, with 13 bases separating them. This CDR3 is built from 13 residues. Germline lookup yields CDR1 MNHEY and CDR2 SMNVEV (reference sequence). The CDR3 coding sequence is TGTGCCAGCAGTCCTCTCCCGCCGCATGAGCAGTTCTTC. Encoded protein: CASSPLPPHEQFF.

The chain has TRBV12-3 or TRBV12-4 and TRBJ1-2; a weak D match, TRBD1 (6 bases). The CDR3 loop spans 15 amino acids. The V and J ends lost 3 bases and 1 base respectively, with 12 bases between them. As DNA, the CDR3 is TGTGCCAGCAGTTTTGGACAGTTCTTTAACTATGGCTACACCTTC. Protein product: CASSFGQFFNYGYTF.

In DNA form, the CDR3 reads TGTGCCAGCAGTTTAGAACACCAGGGGGATCAGCCCCAGCATTTT. Translating it yields CASSLEHQGDQPQHF. The chain has TRBV12-3 or TRBV12-4 and TRBJ1-5, with TRBD1 matching over 7 bases. V was clipped by 1 base and J by 5 bases; unmatched bases: 5. CDR3 length: 15 residues.

This clonotype was detected ten times or more. The V call is TRBV12-3 or TRBV12-4, the J call TRBJ2-2, with TRBD1 matching over 8 bases. The V and J ends lost 5 bases and 3 bases, in that order; junction bases with no gene match: 5. The CDR3 consists of 15 residues. CDR3 in DNA: TGTGCCAGCAGTCGACCGGGACAGGACACCGGGGAGCTGTTTTTT. Encoded protein: CASSRPGQDTGELFF.

The chain combines TRBV12-3 or TRBV12-4 with TRBJ1-1, with 7 bases aligning to TRBD1. The V gene end was trimmed by 5 bases and the J gene end by 4 bases; junction bases not matched to a gene: 10. The CDR3 loop spans 15 amino acids. CDR3 nucleotides: TGTGCCAGCAGTCCTAAGACAGGGTTGGGCACTGAAGCTTTCTTT. It encodes CASSPKTGLGTEAFF.

The V and J genes are TRBV5-1 and TRBJ2-3; no clear D. Germline CDR1 is SGHRS and CDR2 is YFSETQ. V lost 4 bases, J lost 2 bases, and 8 bases lay in between. The CDR3 loop spans 13 amino acids. CDR3 amino acids: CASSPLSTDTQYF. In DNA, the CDR3 is TGCGCCAGCAGCCCGCTATCCACAGATACGCAGTATTTT.

The V and J genes are TRBV5-1 and TRBJ2-1; D is possibly TRBD2 (5 bases). Germline V gene sequence: CDR1 SGHRS, CDR2 YFSETQ. Between the trimmed V and J ends, which lost 6 bases and 5 bases, there was a span of 15 bases. The length of the CDR3 is 14 residues. CDR3 DNA sequence: TGCGCCAGCAAGGACTCGCTGCTAGACAATGAGCAGTTCTTC. It yields the protein CASKDSLLDNEQFF. Supplemented by reference TRBV5-1 and TRBJ2-1, the full variable domain reads KAGVTQTPRYLIKTRGQQVTLSCSPISGHRSVSWYQQTPGQGLQFLFEYFSETQRNKGNFPGRFSGRQFSNSRSEMNVSTLELGDSALYLCASKDSLLDNEQFFGPGTRLTVL.

The V and J genes are TRBV29-1 and TRBJ2-3; D not resolved. Germline V gives CDR1 SQVTM, CDR2 ANQGSEA. The V end lost 4 bases, the J end lost 0 bases, and 11 bases lay between the germline ends. CDR3 length: 14 residues. CDR3 region: CSVGGRPSTDTQYF. The CDR3 DNA reads TGCAGCGTTGGCGGCCGCCCTAGCACAGATACGCAGTATTTT.

This sequence joins TRBV6-5 and TRBJ1-4; 8 bases agree with TRBD1. The V gene end was trimmed by 0 bases and the J gene end by 2 bases; junction bases not matched to a gene: 5. The CDR3 spans 17 residues. Germline V gene sequence: CDR1 MNHEY, CDR2 SVGAGI. As DNA, the CDR3 is TGTGCCAGCAGTTACTCATTGGGACAGGCGACTAATGAAAAACTGTTTTTT. It translates to CASSYSLGQATNEKLFF.

In its sample, this clonotype was seen a few times. The chain recombines TRBV5-1 with TRBJ2-3; TRBD1 is a possible D gene (5 bases). V lost 5 bases and J lost 0, with 28 bases in between. This CDR3 is 20 amino acids long. Germline V gene data show CDR1 as SGHRS and CDR2 as YFSETQ. The CDR3 region is CASSSLPLGTGPSSTDTQYF. The CDR3 DNA is TGCGCCAGCAGTTCACTCCCCCTCGGAACAGGCCCCTCTAGCACAGATACGCAGTATTTT.

The rearrangement joins TRBV20-1 to TRBJ2-5, with 9 positions matching TRBD1. Germline V gene sequence: CDR1 DFQATT, CDR2 SNEGSKA (reference sequence). CDR3 length: 14 amino acids. Trimming took 6 bases from V and 3 from J; bases not matched to a gene: 8. CDR3: CSASDRGDEETQYF. CDR3 DNA sequence: TGCAGTGCCTCCGACAGGGGGGACGAAGAGACCCAGTACTTC.

Only a few counts were recorded for this clonotype. The rearrangement uses TRBV14 and TRBJ2-2; a possible D gene is TRBD2 (6 bases). Germline CDR1 is SGHDN and CDR2 is FVKESK. The CDR3 has 16 amino acids. Trimming stripped 2 bases from V and 5 bases from J, with 15 bases between. The CDR3 sequence is CASSQYQGSGTGELFF. CDR3 in DNA: TGTGCCAGCAGCCAATATCAGGGAAGCGGGACCGGGGAGCTGTTTTTT.

Notes on this clonotype: It is likely a read error, because the conserved phenylalanine at the end of the CDR3 is missing. This chain connects TRBV13 to TRBJ2-3; the D gene is possibly TRBD2 (5 bases). There are 13 residues in the CDR3. The V gene's germline CDR1 is PRHDT and CDR2 FYEKMQ (reference sequence). V was clipped by 2 bases and J by 4 bases, with 7 bases between them. The chain's CDR3 is CASSLNGADTQYS. The CDR3 nucleotides read TGTGCCAGCAGCTTAAACGGGGCAGATACGCAGTATTCT.

The chain joins TRBV29-1 to TRBJ1-2; 10 bases line up with TRBD1. Germline CDR1 and CDR2: SQVTM and ANQGSEA. The CDR3 is 13 residues long. V shed 7 bases and J 5 bases; nucleotides not matched to a gene: 7. The CDR3 reads CSARQGAKYGYTF. The DNA of the CDR3 is TGCAGCGCACGACAGGGGGCAAAGTATGGCTACACCTTC.

This clonotype was recorded a few times. The chain employs TRBV6-5 and TRBJ2-3, with 8 bases that match TRBD2. CDR3 size: 15 residues. The germline V gene has CDR1 MNHEY and CDR2 SVGAGI. V shed 4 bases and J 5 bases; nucleotides not matched to a gene: 8. The CDR3 protein is CASSSRGASEDTQYF. In DNA form, the CDR3 reads TGTGCCAGCAGTTCGCGGGGGGCCAGTGAAGATACGCAGTATTTT.

The rearrangement joins TRBV24-1 to TRBJ1-1, with D unresolved. The CDR3 totals 12 residues. Germline CDR1 and CDR2: KGHDR and SFDVKD. V was trimmed by 5 bases and J by 6 bases, leaving 9 bases between them. The DNA of the CDR3 is TGTGCCACCAGTGGTCGGGGTTCTGAAGCTTTCTTT. This codes for CATSGRGSEAFF.

This clonotype was found a few times. This rearrangement joins TRBV5-1 to TRBJ2-7, with 7 nucleotides matching TRBD1. Germline CDR1 reads SGHRS; CDR2 reads YFSETQ. The junction had 2 bases not matched to a gene; V was cut back by 0 bases and J by 2 bases. The CDR3 totals 14 residues. The CDR3 loop reads CASSLGQGPYEQYF. CDR3 DNA: TGCGCCAGCAGCTTGGGACAGGGACCCTACGAGCAGTACTTC.

This clonotype was recorded a few times. V usage is TRBV6-5 and J usage is TRBJ2-7, with D maybe TRBD1 (6 bases). V was clipped by 2 bases and J by 6 bases, with 17 bases between them. The germline CDR1 and CDR2 sequences are MNHEY and SVGAGI. CDR3 length: 15 residues. CDR3 region: CASSYPRQGSPEQYF. The CDR3 DNA sequence: TGTGCCAGCAGTTACCCACGGCAGGGGTCCCCCGAGCAGTACTTC.

The chain combines TRBV7-6 with TRBJ1-6; TRBD1 might be the D (5 bases). Trimming left V 8 bases short and J 7 bases short, with 12 bases between. The CDR3 has 13 residues. In germline, CDR1 is SGHVS, CDR2 FNYEAQ. This chain's CDR3 is CASGPGDNSPLHF. CDR3 DNA sequence: TGTGCCAGCGGACCTGGGGACAATTCACCCCTCCACTTT.

The chain combines TRBV30 with TRBJ1-5; no definite D call. In germline, CDR1 is GTSNPN, CDR2 SVGIG (reference sequence). The CDR3 spans 14 residues. V was shortened by 2 bases and J by 8 bases, with 16 bases between the two germline ends. The CDR3 loop reads CAWSPAEDGEPQHF. Written as DNA, the CDR3 is TGTGCCTGGAGTCCAGCCGAGGACGGAGAGCCCCAGCATTTT. Drawing the rest from reference TRBV30 and TRBJ1-5, the complete variable domain is SQTIHQWPATLVQPVGSPLSLECTVEGTSNPNLYWYRQAAGRGLQLLFYSVGIGQISSEVPQNLSASRPQDRQFILSSKKLLLSDSGFYLCAWSPAEDGEPQHFGDGTRLSIL.

This chain links TRBV5-4 with TRBJ2-1; TRBD1 aligns across 7 bases. The CDR3 covers 14 residues. The V gene's germline CDR1 is SGHNT and CDR2 YYREEE (reference sequence). Unmatched junction bases numbered 6, after V lost 3 bases and J lost 6 bases. The CDR3 reads CASSYPGQSNEQFF. CDR3 DNA: TGTGCCAGCAGCTACCCGGGACAGAGCAATGAGCAGTTCTTC.

This clonotype has just a few counts. The chain employs TRBV10-3 and TRBJ2-7; D call uncertain. The V end was cut by 2 bases, the J end by 0 bases, with 8 bases between. CDR3 size: 14 residues. Looked up from germline, CDR1 is ENHRY and CDR2 is SYGVKD. The CDR3 protein is CAISEGRSSYEQYF. CDR3 nucleotides: TGTGCCATCAGTGAGGGCAGGTCCTCCTACGAGCAGTACTTC.